Presented here are 4 T cell receptor beta chains from one specimen sequenced in a study of cytomegalovirus exposure and HLA in healthy donors. The primer mix had 60 Vbeta and 13 Jbeta primers. Only in-frame clones appear in the TCRdb table, and some are missing; sequencing was by immunoSEQ multiplex PCR. The table includes around 130,000 clones, approximately 81% detected once. The sequenced material came from PBMCs. The receptors derive from a man between 18 and 29 years old in good health and CMV-seronegative.

V is TRBV11-3 and J is TRBJ2-5, with a weak D call TRBD1 (6 bases). Per germline, CDR1 SGHNT and CDR2 YENEEA. The CDR3 has 13 residues. The V gene lost 3 bases and the J gene lost 2 bases, with 7 bases spanning the gap. Written as DNA, the CDR3 is TGTGCCAGCAGCTTCAGGGGTCAAGAGACCCAGTACTTC. Protein: CASSFRGQETQYF. The full variable domain, in which reference TRBV11-3 and TRBJ2-5 provide the parts outside the CDR3, is EAGVVQSPRYKIIEKKQPVAFWCNPISGHNTLYWYLQNLGQGPELLIRYENEEAVDDSQLPKDRFSAERLKGVDSTLKIQPAELGDSAVYLCASSFRGQETQYFGPGTRLLVL.

The chain joins TRBV2 to TRBJ2-1; 9 bases line up with TRBD2. This CDR3 comprises 14 residues. V shed 6 bases and J 4 bases; nucleotides not matched to a gene: 4. Germline V gene sequence: CDR1 SNHLY, CDR2 FYNNEI. The CDR3 sequence is CASRLREGYNEQFF. CDR3 coding DNA: TGTGCCAGCAGGTTGCGGGAGGGTTACAATGAGCAGTTCTTC.

The chain uses TRBV7-8 and TRBJ2-1; TRBD2 is a possible D gene (6 bases). V was trimmed by 3 bases and J by 2 bases, leaving 11 bases between them. Germline values: CDR1 SGHVS, CDR2 FQNEAQ. The CDR3 contains 15 residues. CDR3 loop: CASSFGTGPYNEQFF. The CDR3 DNA reads TGTGCCAGCAGCTTTGGGACTGGTCCCTACAATGAGCAGTTCTTC.

The chain is built from TRBV12-2 and TRBJ1-5; TRBD1, as called in the table, went unchecked against the DNA. TRBV12-2 is an annotated pseudogene. The CDR3 has 16 amino acids. DNA for the CDR3: TGTGCAAGTCGCTTATTGACAGATAGTAGCAATCAGCCCCAGCATTTT. Translation: CASRLLTDSSNQPQHF.